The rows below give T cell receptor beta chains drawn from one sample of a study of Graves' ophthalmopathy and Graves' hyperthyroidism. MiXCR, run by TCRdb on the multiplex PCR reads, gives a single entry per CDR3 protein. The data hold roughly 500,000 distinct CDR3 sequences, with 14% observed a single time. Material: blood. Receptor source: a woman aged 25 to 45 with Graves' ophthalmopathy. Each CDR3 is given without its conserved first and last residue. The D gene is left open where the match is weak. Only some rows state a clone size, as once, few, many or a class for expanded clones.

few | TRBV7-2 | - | ASSLARISGNTIY
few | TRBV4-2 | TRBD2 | ASSQNLAGGQETQY
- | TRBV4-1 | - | ASSLLGAAGSKNSPLH
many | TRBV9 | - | ASSVDGGEETQY
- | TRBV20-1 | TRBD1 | SASRDRGSYEQY
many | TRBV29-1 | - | SVGRKLGVQETQY
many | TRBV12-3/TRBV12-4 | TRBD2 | ASSFKRGASYEQY
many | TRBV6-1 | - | ASTATGMNTEAF
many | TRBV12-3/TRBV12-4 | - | ASTLASTGELF
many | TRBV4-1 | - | ASSQVPWRGSGNTIY
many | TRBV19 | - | ASRWLGENTEAF
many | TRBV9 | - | ASSVFGSTEAF
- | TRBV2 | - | SSSEGAGWNTEVF
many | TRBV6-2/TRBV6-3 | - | ASSYPGTSYEQY
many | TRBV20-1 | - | SAARGGNDQPQH
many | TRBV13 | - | ASTLGQVSYEQY
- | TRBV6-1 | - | ASSEAVQFPYEQY
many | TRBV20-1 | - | SASGIQGPDQPQH
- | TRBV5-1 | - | ASSPMGTPTEAF
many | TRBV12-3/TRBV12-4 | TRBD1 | ASSKDRDYEQY
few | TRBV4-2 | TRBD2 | ASRRDPAGTGEQY
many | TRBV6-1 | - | ASSERMGDMSNEQY
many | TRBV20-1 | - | SARQGREAF
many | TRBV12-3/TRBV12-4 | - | ASSFQLGADQPQH
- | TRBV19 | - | ASSMEGRFSQPQH
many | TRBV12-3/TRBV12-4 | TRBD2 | ASTPWGGTDTQY
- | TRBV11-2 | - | ASMNRVGNTIY
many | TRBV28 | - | ASSLFGESNTEAF
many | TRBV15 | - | ATSRDSRTAYEQY
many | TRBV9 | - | ASRGAWGYT
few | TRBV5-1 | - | ASNTDTYEQY
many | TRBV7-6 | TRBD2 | ASSLELAHYEQY
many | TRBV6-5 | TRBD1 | ASSYSNRGNYGYT
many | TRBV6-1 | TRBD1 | ASRLTFRGRDTEAF
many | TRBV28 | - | ASSLKWERKLYSPLH
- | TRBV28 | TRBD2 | ASRGTSGGHETQY
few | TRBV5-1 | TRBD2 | ASSLAPLAGDQETQY
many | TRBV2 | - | ASSRFDRNTEAF
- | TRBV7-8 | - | ASSPSISSSPLH
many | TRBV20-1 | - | SARDGQQQETQY
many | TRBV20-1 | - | SGARWGRGEQY
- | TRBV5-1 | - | ASSLLVTRTSKHTRAGELF
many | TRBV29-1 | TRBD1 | SVGQGVTYEQY
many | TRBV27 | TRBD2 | ASRGSGGETQY
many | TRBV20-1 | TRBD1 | SAGRQGVSGEQY
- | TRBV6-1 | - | ASSVERNTEAF
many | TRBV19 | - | ASSIADLEDEQY
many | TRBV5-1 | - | ASKRTDASYEQY
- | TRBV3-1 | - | ASSPPRGRANVVEAKNIKY
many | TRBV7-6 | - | ASSLAGVSGELF
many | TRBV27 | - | ASSFRPPGAF
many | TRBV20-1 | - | SATRGMDNSPLH
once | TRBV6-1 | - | ASSLTTHEQY
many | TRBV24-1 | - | ATSAHGGERAEAF
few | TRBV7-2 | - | ASTRVRDTGELF
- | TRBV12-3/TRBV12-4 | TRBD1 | ASSLQGRGLVGYT
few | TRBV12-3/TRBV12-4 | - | ASRRTNEKLF
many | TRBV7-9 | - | ASSLEALSSYEQY
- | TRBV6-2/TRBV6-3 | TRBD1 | ASSAGTGGPKGETQY